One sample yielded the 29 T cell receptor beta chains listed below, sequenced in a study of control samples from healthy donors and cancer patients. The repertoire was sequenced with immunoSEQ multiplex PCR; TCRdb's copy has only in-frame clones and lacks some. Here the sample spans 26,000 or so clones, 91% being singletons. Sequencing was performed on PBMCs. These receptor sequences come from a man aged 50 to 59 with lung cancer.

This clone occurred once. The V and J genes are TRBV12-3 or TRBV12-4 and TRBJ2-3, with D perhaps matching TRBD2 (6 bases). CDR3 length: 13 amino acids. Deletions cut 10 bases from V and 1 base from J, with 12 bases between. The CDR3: CAIIREGTDTQYF. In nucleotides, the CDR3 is TGTGCCATCATCAGGGAGGGCACAGATACGCAGTATTTT.

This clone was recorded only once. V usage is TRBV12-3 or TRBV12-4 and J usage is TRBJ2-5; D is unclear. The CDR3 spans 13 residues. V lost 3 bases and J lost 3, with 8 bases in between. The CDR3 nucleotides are TGTGCCAGCAGTTTCAGGCAGGAAGAGACCCAGTACTTC. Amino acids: CASSFRQEETQYF.

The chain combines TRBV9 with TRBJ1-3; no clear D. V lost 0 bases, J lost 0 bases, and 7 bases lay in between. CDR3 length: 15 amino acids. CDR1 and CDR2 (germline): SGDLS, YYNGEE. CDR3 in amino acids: CASSVEGLSGNTIYF. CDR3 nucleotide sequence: TGTGCCAGCAGCGTAGAAGGCCTCTCTGGAAACACCATATATTTT.

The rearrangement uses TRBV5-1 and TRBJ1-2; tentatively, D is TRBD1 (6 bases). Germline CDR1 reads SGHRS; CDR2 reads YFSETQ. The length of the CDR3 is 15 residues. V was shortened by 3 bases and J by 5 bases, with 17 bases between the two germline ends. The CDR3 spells CASSWETGSGYGYTF. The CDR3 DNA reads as TGCGCCAGCAGCTGGGAGACAGGCTCGGGGTATGGCTACACCTTC.

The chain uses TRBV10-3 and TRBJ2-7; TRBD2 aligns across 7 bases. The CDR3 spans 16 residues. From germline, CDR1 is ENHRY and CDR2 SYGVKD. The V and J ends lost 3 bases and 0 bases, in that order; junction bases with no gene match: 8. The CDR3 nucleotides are TGTGCCATCAGTGACGGGGAGGGCGGGGGCTCCTACGAGCAGTACTTC. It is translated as CAISDGEGGGSYEQYF.

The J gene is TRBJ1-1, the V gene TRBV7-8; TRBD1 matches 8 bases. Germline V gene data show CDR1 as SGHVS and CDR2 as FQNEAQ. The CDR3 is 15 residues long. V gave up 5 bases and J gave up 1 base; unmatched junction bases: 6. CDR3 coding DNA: TGTGCCAGCAGCCCCGGGACAGGAACGAACACTGAAGCTTTCTTT. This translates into CASSPGTGTNTEAFF.

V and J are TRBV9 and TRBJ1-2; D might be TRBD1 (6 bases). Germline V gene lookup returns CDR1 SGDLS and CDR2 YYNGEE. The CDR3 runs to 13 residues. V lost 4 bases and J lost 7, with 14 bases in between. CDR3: CASSSLGGAGYTF. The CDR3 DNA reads TGTGCCAGCAGCTCGTTAGGGGGAGCTGGCTACACCTTC.

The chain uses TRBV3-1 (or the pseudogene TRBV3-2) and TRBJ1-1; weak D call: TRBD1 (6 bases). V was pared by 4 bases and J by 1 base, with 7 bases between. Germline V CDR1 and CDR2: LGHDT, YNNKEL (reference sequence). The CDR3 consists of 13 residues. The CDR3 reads CASSPQGNTEAFF. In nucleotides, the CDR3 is TGTGCCAGCAGCCCACAGGGGAACACTGAAGCTTTCTTT.

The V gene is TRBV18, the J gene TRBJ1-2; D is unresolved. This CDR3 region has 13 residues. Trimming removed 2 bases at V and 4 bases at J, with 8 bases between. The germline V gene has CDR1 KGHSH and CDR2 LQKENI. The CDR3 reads CASSPGNTYGYTF. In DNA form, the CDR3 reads TGTGCCAGCTCACCAGGGAATACCTATGGCTACACCTTC. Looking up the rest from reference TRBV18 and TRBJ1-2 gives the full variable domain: NAGVMQNPRHLVRRRGQEARLRCSPMKGHSHVYWYRQLPEEGLKFMVYLQKENIIDESGMPKERFSAEFPKEGPSILRIQQVVRGDSAAYFCASSPGNTYGYTFGSGTRLTVV.

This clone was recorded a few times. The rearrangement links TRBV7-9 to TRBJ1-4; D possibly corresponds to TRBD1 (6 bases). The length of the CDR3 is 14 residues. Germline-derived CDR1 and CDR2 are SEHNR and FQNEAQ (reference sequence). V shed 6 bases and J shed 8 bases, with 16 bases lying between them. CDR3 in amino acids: CASRGGELREKLFF. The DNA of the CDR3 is TGTGCCAGCAGAGGGGGGGAGTTACGGGAAAAACTGTTTTTT.

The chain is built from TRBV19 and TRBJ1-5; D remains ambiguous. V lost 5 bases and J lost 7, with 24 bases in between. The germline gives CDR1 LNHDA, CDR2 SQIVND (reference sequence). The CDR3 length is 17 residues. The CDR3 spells CASSGVADPSQDQPQHF. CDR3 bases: TGTGCCAGTAGTGGGGTCGCGGATCCCAGCCAAGACCAGCCCCAGCATTTT.

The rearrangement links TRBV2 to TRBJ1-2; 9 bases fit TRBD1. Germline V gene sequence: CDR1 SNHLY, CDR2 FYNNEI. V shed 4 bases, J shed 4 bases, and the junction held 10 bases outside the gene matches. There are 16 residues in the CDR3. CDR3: CASSGPVTGGSYGYTF. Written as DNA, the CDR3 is TGTGCCAGCAGTGGTCCCGTGACAGGGGGAAGCTATGGCTACACCTTC.

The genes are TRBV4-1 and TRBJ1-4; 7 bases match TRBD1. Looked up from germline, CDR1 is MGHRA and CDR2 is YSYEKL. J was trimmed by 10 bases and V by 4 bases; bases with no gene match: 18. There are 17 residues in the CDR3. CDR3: CASSLDPPAGGSGKLFF. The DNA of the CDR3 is TGCGCCAGCAGCCTAGACCCCCCGGCAGGGGGTTCGGGAAAACTGTTTTTT.

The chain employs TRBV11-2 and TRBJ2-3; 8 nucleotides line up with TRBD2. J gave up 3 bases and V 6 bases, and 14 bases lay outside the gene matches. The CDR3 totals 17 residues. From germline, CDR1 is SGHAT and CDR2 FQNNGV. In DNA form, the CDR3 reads TGTGCCAGCAGTTCACAAGTACGGGGGGGCCCAACAGATACGCAGTATTTT. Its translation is CASSSQVRGGPTDTQYF. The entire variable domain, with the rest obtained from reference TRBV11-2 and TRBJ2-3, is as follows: EAGVAQSPRYKIIEKRQSVAFWCNPISGHATLYWYQQILGQGPKLLIQFQNNGVVDDSQLPKDRFSAERLKGVDSTLKIQPAKLEDSAVYLCASSSQVRGGPTDTQYFGPGTRLTVL.

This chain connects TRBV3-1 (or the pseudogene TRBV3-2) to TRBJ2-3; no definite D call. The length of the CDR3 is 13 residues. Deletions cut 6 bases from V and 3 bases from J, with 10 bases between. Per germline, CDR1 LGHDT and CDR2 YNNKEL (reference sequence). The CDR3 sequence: CASRGERTDTQYF. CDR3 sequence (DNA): TGTGCCAGCAGGGGTGAAAGGACAGATACGCAGTATTTT.

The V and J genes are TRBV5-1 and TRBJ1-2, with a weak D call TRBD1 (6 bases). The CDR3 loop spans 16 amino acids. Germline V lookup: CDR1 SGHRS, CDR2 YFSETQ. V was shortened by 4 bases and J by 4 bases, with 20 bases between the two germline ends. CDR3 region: CASSRGGQIPFYGYTF. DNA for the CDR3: TGCGCCAGCAGCAGGGGGGGCCAGATCCCCTTCTATGGCTACACCTTC.

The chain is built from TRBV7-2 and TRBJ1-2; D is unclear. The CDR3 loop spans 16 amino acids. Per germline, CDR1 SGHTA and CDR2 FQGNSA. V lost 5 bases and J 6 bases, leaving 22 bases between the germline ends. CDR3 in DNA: TGTGCCAGCAGCCACTATATAACGCAGGCAGGAGATGGCTACACCTTC. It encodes CASSHYITQAGDGYTF.

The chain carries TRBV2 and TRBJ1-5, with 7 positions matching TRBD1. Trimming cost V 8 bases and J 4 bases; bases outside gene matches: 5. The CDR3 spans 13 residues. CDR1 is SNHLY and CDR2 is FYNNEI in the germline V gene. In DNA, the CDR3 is TGTGCCAGCCAAACAGGGGCTAATCAGCCCCAGCATTTT. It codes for CASQTGANQPQHF.

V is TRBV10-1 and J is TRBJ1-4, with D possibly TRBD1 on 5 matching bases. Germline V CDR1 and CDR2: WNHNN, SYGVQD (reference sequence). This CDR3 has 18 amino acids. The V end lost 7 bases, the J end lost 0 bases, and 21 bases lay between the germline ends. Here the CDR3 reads CASKVLQGLNATNEKLFF. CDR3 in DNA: TGCGCCAGCAAGGTCCTCCAGGGACTGAATGCAACTAATGAAAAACTGTTTTTT.

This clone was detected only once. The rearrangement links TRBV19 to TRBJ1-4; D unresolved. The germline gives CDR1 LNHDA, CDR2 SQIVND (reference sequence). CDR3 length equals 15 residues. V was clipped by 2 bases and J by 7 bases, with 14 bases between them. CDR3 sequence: CASSIIGAMAEKLFF. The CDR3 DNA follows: TGTGCCAGTAGTATAATTGGAGCGATGGCTGAAAAACTGTTTTTT.

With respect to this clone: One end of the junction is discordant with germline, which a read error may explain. CDR3 loop: CSARGTAPVF. DNA for the CDR3: TGCAGTGCTAGAGGGACTGCCCCTGTTTTT. J is TRBJ1-4 and V is TRBV20-1; D gene ambiguous. CDR1 is DFQATT, CDR2 SNEGSKA, per germline (reference sequence). The CDR3 covers 10 residues.

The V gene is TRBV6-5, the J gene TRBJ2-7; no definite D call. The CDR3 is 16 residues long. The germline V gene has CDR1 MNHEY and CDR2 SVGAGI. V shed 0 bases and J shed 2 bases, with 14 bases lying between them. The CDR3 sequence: CASSYSPLGQTYEQYF. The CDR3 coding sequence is TGTGCCAGCAGTTACTCACCCCTGGGCCAGACCTACGAGCAGTACTTC.

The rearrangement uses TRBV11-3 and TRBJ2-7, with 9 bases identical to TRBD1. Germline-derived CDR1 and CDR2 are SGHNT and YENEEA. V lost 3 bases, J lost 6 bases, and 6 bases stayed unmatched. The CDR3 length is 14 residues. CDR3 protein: CASSLRTGDFEQYF. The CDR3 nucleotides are TGTGCCAGCAGCTTGAGGACAGGGGATTTCGAGCAGTACTTC.

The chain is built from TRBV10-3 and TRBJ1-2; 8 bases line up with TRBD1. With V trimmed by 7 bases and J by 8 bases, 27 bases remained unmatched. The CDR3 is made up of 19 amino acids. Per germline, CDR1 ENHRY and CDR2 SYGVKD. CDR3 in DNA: TGTGCCATCACCTCTTCCCGAGGACAGGGAAAGGGTCGGGAAGTCGGCTACACCTTC. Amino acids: CAITSSRGQGKGREVGYTF.

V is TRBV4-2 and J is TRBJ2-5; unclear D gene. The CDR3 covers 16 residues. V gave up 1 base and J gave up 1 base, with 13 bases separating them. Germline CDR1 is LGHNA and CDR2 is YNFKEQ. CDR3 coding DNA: TGTGCCAGCAGCCAAGTAGGTGGAGTCTCCCAAGAGACCCAGTACTTC. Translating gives CASSQVGGVSQETQYF.

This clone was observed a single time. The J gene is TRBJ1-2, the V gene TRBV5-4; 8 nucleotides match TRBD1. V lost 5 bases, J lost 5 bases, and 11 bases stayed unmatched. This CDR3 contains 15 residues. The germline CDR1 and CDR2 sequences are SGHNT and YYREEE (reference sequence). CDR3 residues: CASRSEGQGAYGYTF. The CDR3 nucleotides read TGTGCCAGCAGATCCGAGGGGCAGGGGGCATATGGCTACACCTTC.

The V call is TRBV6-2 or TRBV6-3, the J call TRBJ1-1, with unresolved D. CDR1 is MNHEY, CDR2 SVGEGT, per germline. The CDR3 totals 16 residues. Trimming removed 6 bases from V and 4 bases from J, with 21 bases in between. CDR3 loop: CASSPRWVLGGTEAFF. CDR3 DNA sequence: TGTGCCAGCAGCCCCAGGTGGGTATTAGGAGGCACTGAAGCTTTCTTT.

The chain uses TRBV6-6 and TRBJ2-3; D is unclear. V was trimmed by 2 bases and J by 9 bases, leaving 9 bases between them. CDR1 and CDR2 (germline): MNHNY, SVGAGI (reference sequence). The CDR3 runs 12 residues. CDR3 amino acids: CASSYAAETQYF. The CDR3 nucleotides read TGTGCCAGCAGTTACGCCGCTGAGACGCAGTATTTT.

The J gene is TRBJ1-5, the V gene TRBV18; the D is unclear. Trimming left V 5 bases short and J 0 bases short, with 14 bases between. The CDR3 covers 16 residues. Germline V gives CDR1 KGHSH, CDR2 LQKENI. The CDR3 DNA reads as TGTGCCAGCTCATCCATGCAAGACACTAGCAATCAGCCCCAGCATTTT. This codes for CASSSMQDTSNQPQHF.